Given below is one T cell receptor (beta chain) in context. This CDR3 has 14 residues. Per the germline V gene, CDR1 is MNHEY and CDR2 is SVGAGI. With 4 bases clipped from V and 7 bases from J, the junction kept 9 bases outside the gene matches. This sample is part of a study of blood T cell repertoires in COVID-19. Study background: Sample material is recorded as cDNA or gDNA derived from T cells, B-cell-depleted T cells, or PBMCs.

Original analysis: Amplification from reference gene primers served as the basis for estimated nucleated cell counts. The data were produced by immunoSEQ multiplex PCR, yet TCRdb's version contains in-frame clones alone and is incomplete. D and trimming were read from the DNA, whereas the V and J calls and clone size are those reported in that table. The table lists about 530,000 clones, about 89% of them singletons, with less than 9% in the top ten. The chain links TRBV6-5 to TRBJ1-2; 7 bases are shared with TRBD1. The TCR originated in a woman in her fifties or sixties with COVID-19, enrolled during active disease. The sample was peripheral blood. The CDR3 spells CASSSNRDSRGYTF. DNA of the CDR3: TGTGCCAGCAGTTCAAATCGGGACAGTCGTGGCTACACCTTC.